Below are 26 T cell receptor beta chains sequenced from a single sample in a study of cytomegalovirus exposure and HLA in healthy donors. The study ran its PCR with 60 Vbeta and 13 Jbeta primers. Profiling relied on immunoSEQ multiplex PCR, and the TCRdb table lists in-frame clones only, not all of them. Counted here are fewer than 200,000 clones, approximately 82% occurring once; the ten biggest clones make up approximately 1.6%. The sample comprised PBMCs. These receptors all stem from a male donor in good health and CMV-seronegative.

The CDR3 bases are TGTGCCAGCAGTTTATCGGAGTTCTACGAGCAGTACTTC. It codes for CASSLSEFYEQYF. This rearrangement joins TRBV27 to TRBJ2-7; D unclear. Germline loops: CDR1 MNHEY, CDR2 SMNVEV (reference sequence). There are 13 residues in the CDR3. V was clipped by 0 bases and J by 3 bases, with 6 bases between them.

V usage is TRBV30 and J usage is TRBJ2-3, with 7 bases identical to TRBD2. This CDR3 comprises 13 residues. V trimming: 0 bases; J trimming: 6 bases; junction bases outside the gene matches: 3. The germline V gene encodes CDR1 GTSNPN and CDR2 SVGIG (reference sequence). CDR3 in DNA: TGTGCCTGGAGTGTGGGAGGGACGGATACGCAGTATTTT. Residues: CAWSVGGTDTQYF.

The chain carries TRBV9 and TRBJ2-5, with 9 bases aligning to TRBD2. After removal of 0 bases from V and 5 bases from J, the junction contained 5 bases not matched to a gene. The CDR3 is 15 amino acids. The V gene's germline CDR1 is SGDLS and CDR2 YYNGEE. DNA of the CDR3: TGTGCCAGCAGCGTAGTTGTTAGCGGGAGTGAGACCCAGTACTTC. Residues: CASSVVVSGSETQYF.

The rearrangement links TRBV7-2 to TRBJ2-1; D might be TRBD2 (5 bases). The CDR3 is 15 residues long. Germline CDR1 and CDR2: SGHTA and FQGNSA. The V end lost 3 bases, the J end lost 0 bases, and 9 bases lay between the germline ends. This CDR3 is CASSFAGISYNEQFF. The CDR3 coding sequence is TGTGCCAGCAGCTTCGCGGGTATCTCCTACAATGAGCAGTTCTTC.

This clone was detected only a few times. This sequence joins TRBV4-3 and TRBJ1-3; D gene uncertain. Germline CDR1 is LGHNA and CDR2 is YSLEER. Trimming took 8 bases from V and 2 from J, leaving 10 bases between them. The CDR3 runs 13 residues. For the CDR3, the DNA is TGCGCCAGCTCCCCGCAGACTGGAAACACCATATATTTT. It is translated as CASSPQTGNTIYF.

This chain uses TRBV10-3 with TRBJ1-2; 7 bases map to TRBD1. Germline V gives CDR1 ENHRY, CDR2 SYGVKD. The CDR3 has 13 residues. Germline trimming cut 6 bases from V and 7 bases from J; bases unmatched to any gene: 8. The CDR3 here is CAISADRDGGYTF. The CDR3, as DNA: TGTGCCATCAGCGCCGACAGGGATGGTGGCTACACCTTC.

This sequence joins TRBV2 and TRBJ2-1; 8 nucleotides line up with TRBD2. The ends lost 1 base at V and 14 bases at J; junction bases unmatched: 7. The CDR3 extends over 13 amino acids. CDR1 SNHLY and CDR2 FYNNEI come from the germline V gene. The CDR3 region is CASSEVSGRGEFF. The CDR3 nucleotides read TGTGCCAGCAGTGAAGTGAGCGGGAGAGGGGAGTTCTTC. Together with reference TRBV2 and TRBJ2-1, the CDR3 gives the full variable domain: EPEVTQTPSHQVTQMGQEVILRCVPISNHLYFYWYRQILGQKVEFLVSFYNNEISEKSEIFDDQFSVERPDGSNFTLKIRSTKLEDSAMYFCASSEVSGRGEFFGPGTRLTVL.

This CDR3 is CASSVTEAGSYEQYF. The CDR3, as DNA: TGTGCCAGCAGCGTAACAGAAGCGGGGAGTTACGAGCAGTACTTC. The V call is TRBV9, the J call TRBJ2-7, with 7 bases lining up with TRBD2. Germline trimming cut 1 base from V and 4 bases from J; bases unmatched to any gene: 8. Germline V gives CDR1 SGDLS, CDR2 YYNGEE. The CDR3 loop spans 15 amino acids.

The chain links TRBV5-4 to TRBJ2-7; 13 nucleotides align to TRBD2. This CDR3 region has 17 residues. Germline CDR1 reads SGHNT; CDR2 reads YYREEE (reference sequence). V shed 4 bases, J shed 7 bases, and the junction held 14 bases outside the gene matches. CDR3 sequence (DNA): TGTGCCAGCAGCCAGGGGACTAGCGGGAACCGATTTGGAGAGCAGTACTTC. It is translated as CASSQGTSGNRFGEQYF.

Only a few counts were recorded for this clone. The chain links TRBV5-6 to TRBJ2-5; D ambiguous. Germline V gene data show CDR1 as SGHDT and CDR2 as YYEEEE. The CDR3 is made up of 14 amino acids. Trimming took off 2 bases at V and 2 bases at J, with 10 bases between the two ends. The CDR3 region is CASSFVDLQETQYF. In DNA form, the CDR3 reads TGTGCCAGCAGCTTTGTAGACTTACAAGAGACCCAGTACTTC. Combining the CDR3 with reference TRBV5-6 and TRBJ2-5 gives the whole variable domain DAGVTQSPTHLIKTRGQQVTLRCSPKSGHDTVSWYQQALGQGPQFIFQYYEEEERQRGNFPDRFSGHQFPNYSSELNVNALLLGDSALYLCASSFVDLQETQYFGPGTRLLVL.

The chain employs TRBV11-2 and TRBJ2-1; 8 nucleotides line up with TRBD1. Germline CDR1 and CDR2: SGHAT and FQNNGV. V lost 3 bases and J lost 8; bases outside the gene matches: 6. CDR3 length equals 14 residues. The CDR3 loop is CASSFLDRVDEQFF. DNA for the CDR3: TGTGCCAGCAGCTTCTTGGACAGGGTTGATGAGCAGTTCTTC.

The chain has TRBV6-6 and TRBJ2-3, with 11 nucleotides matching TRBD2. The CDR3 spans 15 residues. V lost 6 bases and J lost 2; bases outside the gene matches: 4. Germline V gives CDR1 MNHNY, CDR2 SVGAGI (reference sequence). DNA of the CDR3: TGTGCCAGCAGCAGGACTAGCGGGTTCACAGATACGCAGTATTTT. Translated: CASSRTSGFTDTQYF.

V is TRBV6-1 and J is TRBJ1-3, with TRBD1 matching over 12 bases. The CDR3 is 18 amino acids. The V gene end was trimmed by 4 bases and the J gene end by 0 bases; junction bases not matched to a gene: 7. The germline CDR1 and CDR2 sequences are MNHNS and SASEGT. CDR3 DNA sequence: TGTGCCAGCAGTGTAACACCGGGACAGGGGGCCTCTGGAAACACCATATATTTT. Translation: CASSVTPGQGASGNTIYF.

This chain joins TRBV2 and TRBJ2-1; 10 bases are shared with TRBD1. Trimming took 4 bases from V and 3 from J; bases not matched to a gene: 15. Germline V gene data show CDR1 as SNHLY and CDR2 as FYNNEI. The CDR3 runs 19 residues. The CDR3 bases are TGTGCCAGCAGTGGGGGACTAGGACAGGGGGGGACTTTCTACAATGAGCAGTTCTTC. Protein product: CASSGGLGQGGTFYNEQFF.

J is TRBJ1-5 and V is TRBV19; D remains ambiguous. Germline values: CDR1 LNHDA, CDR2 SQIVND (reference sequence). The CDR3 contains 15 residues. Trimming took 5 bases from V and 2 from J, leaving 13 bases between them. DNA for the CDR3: TGTGCCAGTAGTTCCGCGGGCGGCGGCAATCAGCCCCAGCATTTT. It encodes CASSSAGGGNQPQHF.

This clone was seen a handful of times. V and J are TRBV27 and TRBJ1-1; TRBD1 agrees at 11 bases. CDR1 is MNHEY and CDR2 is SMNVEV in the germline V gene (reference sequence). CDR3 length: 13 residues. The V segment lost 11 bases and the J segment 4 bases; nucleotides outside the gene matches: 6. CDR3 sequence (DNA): TGTGCCGCCACCGGGACAGGGGGCACTGAAGCTTTCTTT. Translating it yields CAATGTGGTEAFF.

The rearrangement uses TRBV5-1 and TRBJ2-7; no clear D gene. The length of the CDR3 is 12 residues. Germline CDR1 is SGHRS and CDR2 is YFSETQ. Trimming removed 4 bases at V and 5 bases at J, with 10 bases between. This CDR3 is CASSINPDEQYF. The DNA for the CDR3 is TGCGCCAGCAGCATCAACCCAGACGAGCAGTACTTC.

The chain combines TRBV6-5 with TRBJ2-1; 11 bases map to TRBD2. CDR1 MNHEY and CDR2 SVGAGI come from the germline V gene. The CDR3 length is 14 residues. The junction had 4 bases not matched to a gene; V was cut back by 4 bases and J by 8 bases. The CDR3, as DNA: TGTGCCAGCAGTTTAACTAGCGGGAGCGATGAGCAGTTCTTC. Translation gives CASSLTSGSDEQFF.

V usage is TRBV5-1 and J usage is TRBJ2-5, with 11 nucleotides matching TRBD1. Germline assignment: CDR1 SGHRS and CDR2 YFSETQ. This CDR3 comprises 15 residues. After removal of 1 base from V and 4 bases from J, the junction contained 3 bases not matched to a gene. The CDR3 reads CASSLQGTGGETQYF. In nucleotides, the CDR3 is TGCGCCAGCAGCTTGCAAGGGACAGGGGGAGAGACCCAGTACTTC.

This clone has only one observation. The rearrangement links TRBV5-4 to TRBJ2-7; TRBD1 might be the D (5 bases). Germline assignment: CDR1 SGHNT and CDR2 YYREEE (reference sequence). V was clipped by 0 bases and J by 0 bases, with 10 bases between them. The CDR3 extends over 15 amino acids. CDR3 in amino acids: CASSLGGRSSYEQYF. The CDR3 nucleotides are TGTGCCAGCAGCTTGGGGGGCCGGAGCTCCTACGAGCAGTACTTC.

CDR3 region: CASSLAQGLNEKLFF. CDR3 nucleotides: TGCGCCAGCAGCTTGGCCCAGGGCCTTAATGAAAAACTGTTTTTT. The chain links TRBV5-1 to TRBJ1-4; TRBD1 is a possible D gene (5 bases). V shed 0 bases and J shed 4 bases, with 10 bases lying between them. The CDR3 runs 15 residues. CDR1 and CDR2 (germline): SGHRS, YFSETQ. Drawing the rest from reference TRBV5-1 and TRBJ1-4, the complete variable domain is KAGVTQTPRYLIKTRGQQVTLSCSPISGHRSVSWYQQTPGQGLQFLFEYFSETQRNKGNFPGRFSGRQFSNSRSEMNVSTLELGDSALYLCASSLAQGLNEKLFFGSGTQLSVL.

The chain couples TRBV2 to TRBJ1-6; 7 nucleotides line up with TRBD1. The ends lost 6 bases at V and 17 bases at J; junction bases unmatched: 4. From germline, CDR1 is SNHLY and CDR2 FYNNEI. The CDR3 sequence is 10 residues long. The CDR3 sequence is CASRLDRVHF. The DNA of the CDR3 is TGTGCCAGCAGACTAGACAGGGTCCACTTT. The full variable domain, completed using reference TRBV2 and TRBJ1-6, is EPEVTQTPSHQVTQMGQEVILRCVPISNHLYFYWYRQILGQKVEFLVSFYNNEISEKSEIFDDQFSVERPDGSNFTLKIRSTKLEDSAMYFCASRLDRVHFGNGTRLTVT.

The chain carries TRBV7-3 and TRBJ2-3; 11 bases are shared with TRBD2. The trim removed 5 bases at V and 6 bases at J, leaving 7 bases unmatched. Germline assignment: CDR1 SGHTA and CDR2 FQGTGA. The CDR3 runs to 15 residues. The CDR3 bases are TGTGCCAGCAGCCCTCTAGCGGGAGGTATGGATACGCAGTATTTT. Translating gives CASSPLAGGMDTQYF.

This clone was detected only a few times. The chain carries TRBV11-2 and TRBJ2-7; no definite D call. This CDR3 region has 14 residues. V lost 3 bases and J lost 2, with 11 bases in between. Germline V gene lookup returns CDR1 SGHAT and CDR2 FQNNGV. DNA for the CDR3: TGTGCCAGCAGCTTTCCGGTGCCGGCCTACGAGCAGTACTTC. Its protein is CASSFPVPAYEQYF.

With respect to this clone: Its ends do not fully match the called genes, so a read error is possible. CDR3 nucleotide sequence: TGTTCCAGCAGCTCGCCCACTGGGGCAGGCCCCTACGAGCAGTACTTC. Translated, it gives CSSSSPTGAGPYEQYF. The V call is TRBV7-9, the J call TRBJ2-7; D might be TRBD1 (5 bases). The V gene's germline CDR1 is SEHNR and CDR2 FQNEAQ (reference sequence). This CDR3 spans 16 amino acids.

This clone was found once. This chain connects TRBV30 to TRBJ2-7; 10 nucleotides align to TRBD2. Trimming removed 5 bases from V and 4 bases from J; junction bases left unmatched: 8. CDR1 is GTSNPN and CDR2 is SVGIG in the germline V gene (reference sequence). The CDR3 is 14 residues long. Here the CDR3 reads CAWALAGEYYEQYF. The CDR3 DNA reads TGTGCCTGGGCTCTAGCGGGAGAATATTACGAGCAGTACTTC. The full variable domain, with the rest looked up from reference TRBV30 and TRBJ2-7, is SQTIHQWPATLVQPVGSPLSLECTVEGTSNPNLYWYRQAAGRGLQLLFYSVGIGQISSEVPQNLSASRPQDRQFILSSKKLLLSDSGFYLCAWALAGEYYEQYFGPGTRLTVT.